This is a list of T cell receptor beta chains from one sample in a study of T cells in Graves' hyperthyroidism and ophthalmopathy. MiXCR, run by TCRdb on the multiplex PCR reads, gives a single entry per CDR3 protein. The sample has fewer than 750,000 distinct CDR3 sequences, around 15% seen once. Sample: blood. Receptor source: a woman in her fifties or sixties with Graves' ophthalmopathy. Both conserved end residues are part of each CDR3. D genes are given only for firm matches. Size is omitted from some rows. Given values are once, few, many or a class for expanded clones.

d_call | clone_size | j_call | v_call | cdr3_aa | cdr3_nt
. | many | TRBJ2-1 | TRBV4-3 | CASSLRGPPYNEQFF | TGCGCCAGCAGCCTGCGGGGGCCACCGTACAATGAGCAGTTCTTC
TRBD1 | many | TRBJ1-2 | TRBV20-1 | CSAREMTGGSTF | TGCAGTGCTAGAGAAATGACAGGGGGCTCCACCTTC
. | few | TRBJ2-6 | TRBV6-2/TRBV6-3 | CASSPTIKRAHSGANVLTF | TGTGCCAGCAGTCCCACAATAAAAAGGGCCCACTCTGGGGCCAACGTCCTGACTTTC
. | few | TRBJ1-3 | TRBV4-3 | CASSQDRGRSGNTIYF | TGCGCCAGCAGCCAAGATCGGGGCAGGTCTGGAAACACCATATATTTT
TRBD2 | . | TRBJ2-1 | TRBV6-1 | CASTALLAGENEQFF | TGTGCCAGCACCGCACTACTAGCGGGAGAAAATGAGCAGTTCTTC
TRBD1 | . | TRBJ2-3 | TRBV29-1 | CSVDQGGGDTQYF | TGCAGCGTTGACCAAGGGGGCGGAGATACGCAGTATTTT
TRBD1 | many | TRBJ1-1 | TRBV18 | CASSLGTGGMNTEAFF | TGTGCCAGCTCCCTAGGGACAGGGGGTATGAACACTGAAGCTTTCTTT
. | few | TRBJ2-1 | TRBV4-1 | CASSHLSSYNEQFF | TGCGCCAGCAGCCACCTCAGCTCCTACAATGAGCAGTTCTTC
TRBD2 | few | TRBJ2-1 | TRBV15 | CATSSPSGSSYNEQFF | TGTGCCACCAGCAGTCCGAGCGGGAGCTCCTACAATGAGCAGTTCTTC
. | many | TRBJ2-5 | TRBV4-1 | CASSQDGTQETQYF | TGCGCCAGCAGCCAAGATGGCACCCAAGAGACCCAGTACTTC
. | . | TRBJ1-1 | TRBV19 | CASSPRRKGATEAFF | TGTGCCAGTAGTCCGAGGAGGAAAGGGGCCACTGAAGCTTTCTTT
. | many | TRBJ2-1 | TRBV5-5 | CASSPRMGLYNEQFF | TGTGCCAGCAGCCCCCGAATGGGGCTCTACAATGAGCAGTTCTTC
. | many | TRBJ1-5 | TRBV6-2/TRBV6-3 | CASSPLYLTYQPQHF | TGTGCCAGCAGTCCCCTCTACTTGACCTATCAGCCCCAGCATTTT
. | . | TRBJ2-2 | TRBV4-3 | CASSQVSGSGTGELFF | TGCGCCAGCAGCCAAGTGTCAGGGAGCGGCACCGGGGAGCTGTTTTTT
. | few | TRBJ1-1 | TRBV4-3 | CASSQTGQFRNTEAFF | TGCGCCAGCAGCCAAACAGGACAGTTTAGGAACACTGAAGCTTTCTTT
TRBD2 | many | TRBJ2-5 | TRBV28 | CASISSGSSRTQYF | TGTGCCAGCATTTCTAGCGGGAGCAGTAGGACCCAGTACTTC
. | many | TRBJ2-7 | TRBV29-1 | CSVEERDSYEQYF | TGCAGCGTTGAAGAGAGGGACTCCTACGAGCAGTACTTC
. | few | TRBJ2-7 | TRBV13 | CASSFGREGREQYF | TGTGCCAGCAGCTTCGGGCGGGAAGGGAGGGAGCAGTACTTC
. | many | TRBJ2-1 | TRBV30 | CAWSVAGKVNEQFF | TGTGCCTGGAGTGTAGCCGGGAAGGTTAATGAGCAGTTCTTC
TRBD1 | many | TRBJ2-1 | TRBV12-3/TRBV12-4 | CASSFGDRAGNEQFF | TGTGCCAGCAGTTTCGGGGACAGGGCTGGCAATGAGCAGTTCTTC
TRBD2 | many | TRBJ2-7 | TRBV11-3 | CASSLSGLALEQYF | TGTGCCAGCAGCCTATCGGGACTAGCGCTCGAGCAGTACTTC
TRBD1 | few | TRBJ1-1 | TRBV19 | CASSIAQGAGNTEAFF | TGTGCCAGTAGTATTGCACAGGGGGCGGGGAACACTGAAGCTTTCTTT
. | many | TRBJ1-2 | TRBV28 | CASRGGGRYGYTF | TGTGCCAGCCGAGGGGGGGGGAGGTATGGCTACACCTTC
. | many | TRBJ2-7 | TRBV12-3/TRBV12-4 | CASSFYSYEQYF | TGTGCCAGCAGTTTTTATTCCTACGAGCAGTACTTC
. | many | TRBJ2-7 | TRBV3-1 | CASSPGEGFYEQYF | TGTGCCAGCAGCCCAGGGGAGGGCTTTTACGAGCAGTACTTC
TRBD2 | many | TRBJ2-5 | TRBV29-1 | CSVEDGASGLGRETQYF | TGCAGCGTTGAAGATGGGGCTAGCGGTTTGGGGCGAGAGACCCAGTACTTC
. | many | TRBJ2-1 | TRBV20-1 | CSARDLQGGYNEQFF | TGCAGTGCTAGAGATCTTCAGGGGGGCTACAATGAGCAGTTCTTC
. | few | TRBJ2-2 | TRBV18 | CASSLIRGNANTGELFF | TGTGCCAGCTCACTAATAAGGGGCAACGCGAACACCGGGGAGCTGTTTTTT
TRBD2 | few | TRBJ2-3 | TRBV29-1 | CSARGLAGAGSTDTQYF | TGCAGCGCCCGAGGACTAGCGGGAGCTGGAAGCACAGATACGCAGTATTTT
. | few | TRBJ2-7 | TRBV4-3 | CASSQEYGTHYEQYF | TGCGCCAGCAGCCAAGAGTACGGGACCCACTACGAGCAGTACTTC
TRBD2 | many | TRBJ2-7 | TRBV7-9 | CASSLAEGLRYEQYF | TGTGCCAGCAGCTTAGCCGAGGGACTACGCTACGAGCAGTACTTC
. | once | TRBJ1-2 | TRBV25-1 | CASSEAGENSGYTF | TGTGCCAGCAGTGAGGCGGGGGAAAATTCAGGCTACACCTTC
. | many | TRBJ2-7 | TRBV5-1 | CASRSYQGRSGQYF | TGCGCCAGCAGGTCGTATCAGGGACGTTCTGGGCAGTACTTC
TRBD1 | many | TRBJ1-4 | TRBV7-6 | CASSSPGQGEEKLFF | TGTGCCAGCAGCTCACCGGGACAGGGGGAGGAAAAACTGTTTTTT
. | many | TRBJ2-5 | TRBV13 | CASSSRQDDQETQYF | TGTGCCAGCAGCTCTAGACAGGACGACCAAGAGACCCAGTACTTC
. | many | TRBJ1-2 | TRBV3-1 | CASSRSGNYGYTF | TGTGCCAGCAGCCGGAGCGGGAACTATGGCTACACCTTC
. | many | TRBJ2-7 | TRBV20-1 | CSARISILNPYEQYF | TGCAGTGCTAGAATATCCATCCTTAATCCCTACGAGCAGTACTTC
TRBD2 | . | TRBJ2-2 | TRBV20-1 | CSARDFQAGANTGELFF | TGCAGTGCTAGAGATTTCCAGGCGGGAGCGAACACCGGGGAGCTGTTTTTT
. | . | TRBJ2-2 | TRBV9 | CASSVTGDFNTGELFF | TGTGCCAGCAGCGTAACAGGGGACTTCAACACCGGGGAGCTGTTTTTT
TRBD2 | few | TRBJ2-1 | TRBV6-2/TRBV6-3 | CASSLASGHEQFF | TGTGCCAGCAGTTTGGCTAGCGGGCATGAGCAGTTCTTC
. | . | TRBJ2-1 | TRBV20-1 | CSVLDRRDEQFF | TGCAGTGTCCTGGACAGGAGGGATGAGCAGTTCTTC
TRBD1 | few | TRBJ1-5 | TRBV20-1 | CSVRTGPNQPQHF | TGCAGTGTAAGGACAGGGCCCAATCAGCCCCAGCATTTT
TRBD2 | many | TRBJ2-1 | TRBV20-1 | CSAGNSLAGVKDEQFF | TGCAGTGCTGGGAACTCACTAGCGGGAGTAAAAGATGAGCAGTTCTTC
TRBD1 | many | TRBJ1-1 | TRBV7-3 | CASSTGTGLEAFF | TGTGCCAGCAGCACCGGGACAGGACTTGAAGCTTTCTTT
. | . | TRBJ2-1 | TRBV24-1 | CATRGDSLNKQFF | TGTGCCACCAGGGGGGACTCTCTTAATAAGCAGTTCTTC
. | many | TRBJ2-1 | TRBV11-3 | CASSLTRVNEQFF | TGTGCCAGCAGCTTAACGAGGGTGAATGAGCAGTTCTTC
. | many | TRBJ1-1 | TRBV7-3 | CASSTYGGTEAFF | TGTGCCAGCTCGACCTATGGGGGTACTGAAGCTTTCTTT
. | once | TRBJ1-3 | TRBV7-9 | CASSPRARAGNTIYF | TGTGCCAGCAGCCCCAGAGCACGAGCTGGAAACACCATATATTTT
. | . | TRBJ1-5 | TRBV4-2 | CASSQDWGDSNQPQHF | TGTGCCAGCAGCCAAGATTGGGGAGATAGCAATCAGCCCCAGCATTTT
TRBD1 | many | TRBJ2-7 | TRBV28 | CASSSRDRGFNEQYF | TGTGCCAGCAGTTCTCGGGACAGGGGGTTTAACGAGCAGTACTTC
. | . | TRBJ2-1 | TRBV29-1 | CSVRGLHTDNEQFF | TGCAGCGTTCGTGGACTACATACTGACAATGAGCAGTTCTTC
. | many | TRBJ2-1 | TRBV18 | CASSPQVPSGNEQFF | TGTGCCAGCTCACCACAGGTACCGTCTGGGAATGAGCAGTTCTTC
TRBD1 | many | TRBJ1-2 | TRBV28 | CASSFYRGYGYTF | TGTGCCAGCAGTTTTTACAGGGGGTATGGCTACACCTTC